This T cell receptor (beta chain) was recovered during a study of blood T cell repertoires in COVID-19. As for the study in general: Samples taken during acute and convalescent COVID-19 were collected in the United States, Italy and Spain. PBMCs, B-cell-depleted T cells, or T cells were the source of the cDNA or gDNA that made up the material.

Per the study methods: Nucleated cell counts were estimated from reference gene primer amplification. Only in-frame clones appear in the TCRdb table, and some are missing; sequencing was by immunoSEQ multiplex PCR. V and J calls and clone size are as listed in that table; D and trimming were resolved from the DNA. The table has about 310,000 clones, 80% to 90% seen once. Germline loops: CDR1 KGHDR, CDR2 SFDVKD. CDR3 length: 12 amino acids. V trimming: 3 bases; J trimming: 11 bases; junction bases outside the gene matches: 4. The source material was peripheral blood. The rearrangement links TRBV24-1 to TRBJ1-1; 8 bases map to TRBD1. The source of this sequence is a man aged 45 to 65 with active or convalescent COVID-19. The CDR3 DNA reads TGTGCCACCAGTGATCGGACAGGGAAGGCTTTCTTT. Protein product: CATSDRTGKAFF.